This record covers a single T cell receptor (beta chain). These data originate in a study of shared clonotypes between healthy human individuals. At the level of the study: Per-donor plates numbered three CD4 naive, three CD4 memory, two CD8 naive and one CD8 memory.

Both subsets, CD45RA+ naive and CD45RA-negative memory, were split from the CD4+ cells. CDR3 length equals 15 residues. The J segment lost 3 bases and the V segment lost 3 bases, leaving 7 bases of the junction unmatched. The V gene's germline CDR1 is SQVTM and CDR2 ANQGSEA. Some clones are missing from TCRdb's copy, which holds only in-frame ones; the method was immunoSEQ multiplex PCR. This repertoire shows about 1 million clones, about 74% found once; its top ten account for around 1.4%. This sequence joins TRBV29-1 and TRBJ1-2, with 10 bases identical to TRBD1. The sequencing sample was made of memory CD4+ T cells sorted from blood. Noted subset: CD45RA-negative fraction. This receptor was taken from a man aged 18 to 30 in good health. CDR3 protein: CSVDPRQGADYGYTF. CDR3 nucleotides: TGCAGCGTTGATCCCCGACAGGGGGCGGACTATGGCTACACCTTC. Complete variable domain (other parts from reference TRBV29-1 and TRBJ1-2): SAVISQKPSRDICQRGTSLTIQCQVDSQVTMMFWYRQQPGQSLTLIATANQGSEATYESGFVIDKFPISRPNLTFSTLTVSNMSPEDSSIYLCSVDPRQGADYGYTFGSGTRLTVV.